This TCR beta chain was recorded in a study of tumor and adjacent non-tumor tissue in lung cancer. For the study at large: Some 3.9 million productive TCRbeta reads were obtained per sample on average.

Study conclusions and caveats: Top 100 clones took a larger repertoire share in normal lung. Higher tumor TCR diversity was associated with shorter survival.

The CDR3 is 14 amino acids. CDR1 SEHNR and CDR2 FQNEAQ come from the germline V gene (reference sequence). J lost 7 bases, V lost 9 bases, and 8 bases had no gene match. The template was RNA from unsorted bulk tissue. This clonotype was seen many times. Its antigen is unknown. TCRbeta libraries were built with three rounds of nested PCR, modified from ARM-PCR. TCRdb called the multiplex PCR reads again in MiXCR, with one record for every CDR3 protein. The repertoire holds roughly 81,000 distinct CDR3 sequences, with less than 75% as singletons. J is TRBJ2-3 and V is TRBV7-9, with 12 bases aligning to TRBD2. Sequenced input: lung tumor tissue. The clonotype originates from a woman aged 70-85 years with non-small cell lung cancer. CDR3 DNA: TGTGCCAGTTTCGATACTAGCGGGAGGAATACGCAGTATTTT. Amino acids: CASFDTSGRNTQYF.